This T cell receptor (beta chain) was sequenced in a study of shared clonotypes between healthy human individuals (dated by TCRdb to 2020 to 2021). For the wider study: The cohort comprised a couple of women and a few men aged 18 to 49 years. For each donor, CD4 naive and CD4 memory were each given three plates, CD8 naive was given two plates, and CD8 memory was given one plate. To estimate repertoire size and how much clonotype sharing occurs between individuals, the study deeply sequenced the blood TCR repertoires of several healthy adults. Different laboratories and diverse techniques were used to prepare libraries and sequence TCR repertoires, to increase sequencing depth and limit assay-specific biases. Between about 0.8 and 9 billion PBMCs per donor were obtained by leukapheresis. Study-wide conclusions, independent of this receptor: Compared with non-shared clonotypes, clonotypes shared by all four sorted-subset donors had higher generation probabilities. Across a few donors, approximately 5% of naive CD4, 3% to 3.5% of naive CD8, around 2.1% of memory CD4, and 0.4% to 0.45% of memory CD8 clonotypes were shared. Even with the large sequencing depth, rarefaction of the sorted-subset datasets indicated that sequencing was incomplete. Only blood was sampled, and tissue TCR repertoires likely differ from those in blood. Based on pairwise subsampling, the degree of clonotype sharing among donors was expected to be affected by sequencing depth. The genetic and exposure-history diversity represented was limited by the small number of donors. Larger estimated clonotype richness was generally found for naive subsets than for memory subsets.

On this clone itself: The antigen this receptor binds is unknown. No much larger clonotype is one base removed from it; base qualities were not supplied.

Using the deep immunoSEQ assay, TCR CDR3 regions were amplified from genomic DNA by multiplex PCR. Genomic DNA extracted from each cell subset was distributed evenly over all wells of several immunoSEQ 96-well plates, and each plate served as one replicate. For sorted subsets, 200 to 250 ng of genomic DNA, equivalent to 25,000 to 35,000 T cell genomes, went into each replicate PCR. The purified libraries were quantified using a Qubit 3.0 fluorometer, sized with a Bioanalyzer 2100, and then quantified again using the KAPA Library Quantification kit. Every immunoSEQ 96-well plate was sequenced on a separate single-read 150-cycle Illumina NextSeq 550 flow cell. The authors' analysis ran thus. Because only junctional sequences without quality scores were contained in the immunoSEQ output, filtering matching that applied to full-length reads could not be performed. Sequences were annotated with PyIR, a Python wrapper for IgBLAST v1.9, using IMGT germline references to assign V/J genes and CDR3. Reads were filtered out if the reads had weak V/J assignments (E-value above 1e-6), no CDR3, stop codons, out-of-frame junctions, or ambiguous translated residues. V3J clonotypes were defined as sequences sharing an identical inferred V gene, J gene, and CDR3 amino acid sequence. Percentage overlap between repertoires was calculated by dividing the number of shared unique clonotypes by the size of the smaller repertoire. Repertoire richness was assessed with RTK rarefaction, the Chao1 estimator, and Recon v2.1 estimates of unobserved clonotypes. For all TCRbeta clonotypes obtained by the gDNA method from a few donors, generation probabilities were computed with OLGA. TCRdb obtained this table from immuneACCESS and retained in-frame rearrangements with V and J assigned. These tables miss some clones; where compared with another copy, unresolved V genes account for less than half of the shortfall, and the remainder is unexplained. The V and J calls and clone size come from that table; D and trimming were worked out from the DNA. A total of over 2 million clones appear in this sample, roughly 95% of them only once. The ten largest clonotypes hold 0.1% to 0.15% of the sample.

Healthy HIV-negative adults with no recently reported acute infections or vaccinations were included as donors. Every donor was a Caucasian adult living in Nashville, Tennessee, USA. CD4+ T cells were enriched through magnetic negative selection, after which naive cells were positively selected on CD45RA and the remaining negative fraction served as the memory subset. Blood was obtained by leukapheresis, after which PBMCs were separated by Ficoll-Histopaque density gradient centrifugation and cryopreserved in liquid nitrogen vapor phase. Analytical flow cytometry was used to check the purity and quantity of each magnetically sorted T cell population. Genomic DNA was isolated from each sorted fraction and quantified by UV absorbance on a Nanodrop 2000c. From the cysteine up to the phenylalanine, the CDR3 has a length of 16 residues. Just the 48-base CDR3 DNA is kept, in frame starting at base 1. V lost 3 bases and J lost 5 bases; the stretch between them is 20 bases long. According to the germline V gene, CDR1 reads SGHDN and CDR2 reads FVKESK.

This chain is built from TRBV14 and TRBJ2-7; the D call could be TRBD1 or TRBD2, with each sharing 5 bases. The sequence derives from a man aged 18 to 29 in good health. The sequencing sample was made of naive CD4+ T cells sorted from blood. According to the study, the label for this sample's cell subset or site signals: CD45RA+ positively selected. DNA sequence: TGTGCCAGCAGCCAGGAAACCATGAGGGGAGTAAACGAGCAGTACTTC. It translates as CASSQETMRGVNEQYF.